This paragraph reports one TCR beta chain. In this sample, this clonotype turned up many times. Its antigen remains unidentified. No base-level quality is on record; no much larger clone is a single base apart. Library prep was done by multiplex PCR. Sequencing was performed on an Illumina HiSeq 4000. iRepertoire HTBI primers and Arm-PCR amplification of CDR3 regions were used to construct TCR beta libraries. PCR products were gel purified before sequencing. For the original study's pipeline: Across samples, about 64 TRBV and roughly 15 TRBJ segments were identified and used for gene usage analysis of CDR3 amino acid clonotypes. Filtered high-quality paired reads were merged into contigs using COPE and FqMerger. BLAST was used to align contigs to the IMGT TRBV, TRBD and TRBJ reference genes, and CDR3 was defined following IMGT. Any clonotype with a frequency above 0.1% was counted as a highly expanded clone. Repertoire diversity was measured by Shannon entropy, and V-J evenness by the Gini coefficient. Public clonotypes were defined as clonotypes shared by more than one individual. Using fastp at Q25 and MiXCR, TCRdb reprocessed the public reads and kept productive beta chains. Under each unique CDR3 protein, matching rows form one entry showing the most common genes and DNA. None of the V and J calls come from the authors' own analysis; TCRdb made them. Present in this sample are some 250,000 distinct CDR3 sequences, about 20% of which were seen just once. Approximately 14% of the sample goes to the ten largest clones.

These data belong to a study of regulatory T cells in long-lasting Graves disease listed by TCRdb under 2021. For the study in its entirety: Newly diagnosed Graves' disease patients had taken antithyroid drugs for less than 3 months. This study used TCR sequencing and RNA sequencing of peripheral blood to compare persistent Graves' disease patients against newly diagnosed Graves' disease patients. A total of some 33 samples were covered by TCR sequencing, comprising some 13 persistent and 20 or so newly diagnosed Graves' disease patients. The study took place in China and was registered as a clinical trial.

The sample's time point, from its label and the paper: newly diagnosed GD, antithyroid drugs for less than 3 months. For both TCR sequencing and RNA sequencing, RNA was extracted from PBMCs using TRIzol. The diagnosis of Graves' disease was made according to American Thyroid Association guidelines. Patients for the study were recruited at an endocrinology department in Xi'an, China. Each patient gave roughly 10 milliliters of peripheral blood, collected in an EDTA anticoagulant tube. Ficoll Paque Plus density gradient separation was used to isolate PBMCs, and no additional T cell sorting was done. RNA quality was checked with an Agilent 2100 Bioanalyzer and agarose gel, and concentration with a NanoDrop 2000. Unmatched junction bases come to 7, with V trimmed by 6 bases and J by 7 bases. The CDR3 starts with the cysteine, ends with the phenylalanine, and has 12 residues. Kept here is only the CDR3 DNA, which spans 36 bases and is read in frame from base 1. Looking up the germline V gene (reference sequence) yields CDR1 DFQATT and CDR2 SNEGSKA.

Results the study describes overall, beyond this receptor: Preferential use of TRBV28, TRBJ1-2 and TRBJ2-5 was observed in persistent disease, whereas TRBV20-1 and TRBJ2-1 were favored in newly diagnosed disease. Patients with persistent disease shared more public clonotypes (roughly 2,900) than newly diagnosed patients did (about 1,000). The study examined only peripheral blood because the primary lesion, thyroid tissue, could not be accessed. Persistent Graves' disease patients showed lower TCR Shannon entropy and fewer highly expanded clones than newly diagnosed patients, suggesting clonal expansion. Sequencing and analysis were restricted to the TCR beta chain. The small sample size was acknowledged by the authors as a limitation that may reduce accuracy.

The same sample was also studied in work on T cells in Graves' hyperthyroidism and ophthalmopathy. The second study's authors report: Graves' hyperthyroidism was defined as stable when no progression to ophthalmopathy occurred over 18 months of follow-up. Hyperthyroidism patients were newly diagnosed, with disease duration under 2 months, and aged 18 to 65 years. Patients with uncontrolled infections, other autoimmune diseases, pregnancy or lactation were excluded. Clinical symptoms, serum thyroxine and TRAb, thyroid ultrasound, and orbital computed tomography formed the basis for the diagnoses. For the first round of RT-PCR on the TCR CDR3, the HTBI primer set was used together with the Qiagen OneStep RT-PCR kit. Blood samples also contained most of the expanded thyroid clonotypes (frequency above 0.001), which suggests that blood repertoires may reflect thyroid immune responses. A model built on a 13 V-J signature distinguished ophthalmopathy from stable hyperthyroidism, reaching around 90% sensitivity and about 81% specificity in cross-validation and 80%/75% in testing. During validation, the model predicted progression to ophthalmopathy a median of about 6.5 months ahead of onset, with almost 71% sensitivity and around 73% specificity. To identify distinguishing TCR V-J signatures, a discovery cohort of 100 or so patients was used, comprising some 43 with Graves' ophthalmopathy and some 57 with stable Graves' hyperthyroidism. Prospective prediction of ophthalmopathy was tested in an independent validation cohort of fewer than 20 hyperthyroidism patients and around 16 patients who later progressed to ophthalmopathy. The 80 to 100 discovery patients were randomly divided into training and test sets at a 7:3 ratio. Thyroid tissue and blood T-cell repertoires from several Graves' hyperthyroidism patients were also compared in the study. After sampling, hyperthyroidism patients received methimazole starting at 30 mg daily, and ophthalmopathy patients received high-dose intravenous methylprednisolone. Libraries were constructed in a second round of multiplex PCR, after which size selection and purification were performed. Libraries were sequenced paired-end with 100 bp reads on an Illumina HiSeq2000. Raw data were processed with SOAPnuke, discarding reads with adapters, uncalled bases, mean Phred below 15, or no exact constant-primer or identifier match. High-quality paired reads were merged using COPE v1.2.5, and each unique nucleotide sequence was defined as a clonotype. MiTCR v1.1 was used to align clonotypes to the IMGT TRBV, TRBD and TRBJ reference segments. The analysis was restricted to V-J combinations with a frequency above 0.0001, which together covered 99% to 99.2% of the repertoires. The TCS score was defined as the ratio of F50 (clonal expansion) to E x V (chaos), calculated using BLOSUM62-based TCRdist between CDR3 peptides within each V-J. Welch's t-statistics and random forest reduced around 520 V-J features to 13, which were used in a naive Bayes classifier (R e1071). Sample size was not statistically predetermined, and blinding of investigators to group allocation was not performed. The paper reports TCR Vbeta CDR3 sequencing of roughly 140 peripheral blood samples: under 45 ophthalmopathy, 70 to 85 hyperthyroidism and approximately 17 progressor patients.

This TCR derives from a woman aged 25 to 39 with Graves disease. Donor details come from another sample of the same person, matched by shared clones. The specimen comprised peripheral blood mononuclear cells (PBMCs), sampled at new diagnosis, from a patient treated with antithyroid drugs. This chain is built from TRBV20-1 and TRBJ1-2; 8 central nucleotides agree with TRBD1. Here the CDR3 is given as CSAGQGARGYTF. The DNA sequence is as follows: TGCAGTGCCGGTCAGGGGGCGCGTGGCTACACCTTC.